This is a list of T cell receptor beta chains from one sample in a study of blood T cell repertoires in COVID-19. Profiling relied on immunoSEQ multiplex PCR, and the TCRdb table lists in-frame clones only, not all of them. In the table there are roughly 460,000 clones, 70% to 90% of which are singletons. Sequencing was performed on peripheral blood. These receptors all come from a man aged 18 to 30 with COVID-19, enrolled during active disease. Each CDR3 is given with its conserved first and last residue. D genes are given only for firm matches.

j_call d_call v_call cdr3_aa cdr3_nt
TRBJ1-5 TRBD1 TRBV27 CASSSPGTGKNQPQHF TGTGCCAGCAGTTCACCCGGGACAGGTAAAAATCAGCCCCAGCATTTT
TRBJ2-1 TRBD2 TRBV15 CATGGFGSGKRNEQFF TGTGCCACCGGGGGTTTTGGTAGCGGGAAGAGGAATGAGCAGTTCTTC
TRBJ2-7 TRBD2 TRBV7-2 CASTSSFQRGDRYEQYF TGTGCCAGCACCTCGTCGTTCCAGCGGGGGGATCGCTACGAGCAGTACTTC
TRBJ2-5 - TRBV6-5 CASSHRQKETQYF TGTGCCAGCAGTCATAGACAGAAAGAGACCCAGTACTTC
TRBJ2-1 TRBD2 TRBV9 CASSVDGRAYNEQFF TGTGCCAGCAGCGTAGACGGGAGGGCCTACAATGAGCAGTTCTTC
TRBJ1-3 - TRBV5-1 CASSSTGTGNTIYF TGCGCCAGCAGCTCAACAGGGACTGGAAACACCATATATTTT
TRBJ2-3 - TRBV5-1 CASSLARQGTDTQYF TGCGCCAGCAGCTTGGCTCGACAGGGCACAGATACGCAGTATTTT
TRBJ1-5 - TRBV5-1 CASSQSTTSNQPQHF TGCGCCAGCAGCCAGTCCACCACTAGCAATCAGCCCCAGCATTTT
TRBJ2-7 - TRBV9 CASSPRLGSYEQYF TGTGCCAGCAGCCCCCGTCTCGGCTCCTACGAGCAGTACTTC
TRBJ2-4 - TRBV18 CASSPQRLEAKNIQYF TGTGCCAGCTCACCTCAGCGGCTTGAGGCCAAAAACATTCAGTACTTC
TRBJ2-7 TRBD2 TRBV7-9 CASSLAGGEQYF TGTGCCAGCAGCCTAGCGGGAGGCGAGCAGTACTTC
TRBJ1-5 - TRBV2 CASRSGWGQPQHF TGTGCCAGCAGGTCAGGGTGGGGTCAGCCCCAGCATTTT
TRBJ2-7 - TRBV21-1 CASEGNEQYF TGTGCCAGCGAGGGAAACGAGCAGTACTTC
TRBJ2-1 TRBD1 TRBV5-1 CASSPSDRVYNEQFF TGCGCCAGCAGCCCTTCGGACAGGGTCTACAATGAGCAGTTCTTC
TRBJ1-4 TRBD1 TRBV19 CASNDLRGPNEKLFF TGTGCCAGTAACGACCTCAGGGGGCCTAATGAAAAACTGTTTTTT
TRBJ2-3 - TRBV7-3 CASSLESSVTQYF TGTGCCAGCAGCTTAGAGTCTAGCGTGACGCAGTATTTT